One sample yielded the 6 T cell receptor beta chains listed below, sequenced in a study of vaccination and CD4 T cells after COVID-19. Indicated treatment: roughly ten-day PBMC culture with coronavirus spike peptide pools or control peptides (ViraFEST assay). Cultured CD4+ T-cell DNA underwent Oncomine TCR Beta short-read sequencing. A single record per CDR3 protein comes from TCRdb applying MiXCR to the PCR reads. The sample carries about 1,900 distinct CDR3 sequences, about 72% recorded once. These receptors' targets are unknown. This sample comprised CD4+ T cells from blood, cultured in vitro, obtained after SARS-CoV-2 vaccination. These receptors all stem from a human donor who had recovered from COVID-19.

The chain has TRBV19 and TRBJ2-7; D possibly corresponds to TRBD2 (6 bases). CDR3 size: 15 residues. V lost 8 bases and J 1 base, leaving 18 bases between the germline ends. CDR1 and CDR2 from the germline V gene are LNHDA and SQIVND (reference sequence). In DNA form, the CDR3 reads TGTGCCAGTGGCCTACGGGGGTGGTCTTCCTACGAGCAGTACTTC. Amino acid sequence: CASGLRGWSSYEQYF.

CDR3 sequence reads: CASSSPDPGLQPQHF. The DNA for the CDR3 is TGTGCCAGCAGCTCTCCCGACCCAGGGCTCCAGCCCCAGCATTTT. The V gene is TRBV7-2, the J gene TRBJ1-5, with TRBD1 as a possible D gene (5 bases). The CDR3 is 15 residues long. Germline V gene data show CDR1 as SGHTA and CDR2 as FQGNSA. Trimming stripped 4 bases from V and 7 bases from J, with 17 bases between.

CDR3 sequence reads: CASSYEASGANVLTF. CDR3 nucleotides: TGTGCCAGCAGTTACGAAGCCTCTGGGGCCAACGTCCTGACTTTC. The chain combines TRBV6-5 with TRBJ2-6; D gene unclear. V shed 2 bases and J shed 0 bases, with 5 bases lying between them. The CDR3 consists of 15 residues. Germline loops: CDR1 MNHEY, CDR2 SVGAGI.

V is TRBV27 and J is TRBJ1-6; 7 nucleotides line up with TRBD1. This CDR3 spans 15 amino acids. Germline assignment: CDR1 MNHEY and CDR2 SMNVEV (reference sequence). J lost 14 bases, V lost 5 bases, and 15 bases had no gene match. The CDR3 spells CASSRETGIDFALHF. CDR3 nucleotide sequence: TGTGCCAGCAGTAGAGAGACAGGGATTGATTTCGCCCTCCACTTT.

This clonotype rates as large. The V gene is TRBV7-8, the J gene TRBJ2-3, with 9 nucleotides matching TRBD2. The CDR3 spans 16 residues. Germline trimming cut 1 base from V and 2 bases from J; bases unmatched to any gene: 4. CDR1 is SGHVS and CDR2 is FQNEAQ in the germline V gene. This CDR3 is CASSLVSGRSTDTQYF. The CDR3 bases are TGTGCCAGCAGCTTAGTTAGCGGGAGATCCACAGATACGCAGTATTTT.

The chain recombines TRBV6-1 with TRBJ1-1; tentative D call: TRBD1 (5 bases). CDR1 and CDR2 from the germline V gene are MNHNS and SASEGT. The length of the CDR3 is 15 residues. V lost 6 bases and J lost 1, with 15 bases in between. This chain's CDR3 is CASRNLQGSNTEAFF. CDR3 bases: TGTGCCAGCAGAAACTTGCAGGGCTCGAACACTGAAGCTTTCTTT.